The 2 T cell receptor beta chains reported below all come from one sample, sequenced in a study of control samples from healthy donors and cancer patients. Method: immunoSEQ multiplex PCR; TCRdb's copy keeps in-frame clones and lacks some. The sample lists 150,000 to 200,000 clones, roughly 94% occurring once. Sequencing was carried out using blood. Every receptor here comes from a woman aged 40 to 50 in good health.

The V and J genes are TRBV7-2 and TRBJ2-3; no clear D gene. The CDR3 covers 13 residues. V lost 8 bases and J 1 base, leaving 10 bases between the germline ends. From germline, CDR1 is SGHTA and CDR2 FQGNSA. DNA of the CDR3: TGTGCCAGCGTAACCGCCCGCACAGATACGCAGTATTTT. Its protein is CASVTARTDTQYF. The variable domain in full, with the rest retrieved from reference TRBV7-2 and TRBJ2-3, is GAGVSQSPSNKVTEKGKDVELRCDPISGHTALYWYRQSLGQGLEFLIYFQGNSAPDKSGLPSDRFSAERTGGSVSTLTIQRTQQEDSAVYLCASVTARTDTQYFGPGTRLTVL.

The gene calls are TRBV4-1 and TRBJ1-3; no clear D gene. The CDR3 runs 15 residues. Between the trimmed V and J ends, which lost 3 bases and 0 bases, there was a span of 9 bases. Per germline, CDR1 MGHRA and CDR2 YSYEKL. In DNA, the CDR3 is TGCGCCAGCAGCCAGGGTCCTTTCTCTGGAAACACCATATATTTT. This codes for CASSQGPFSGNTIYF.